This TCR beta chain was captured by sequencing in a study of human T cells and chemical hapten exposure. On the study more broadly: The use of 2% DPC on about 2 cm by about 2 cm of upper inner arm skin constituted sensitization. Study-wide points: Each of the donors had alopecia, so their immune responses may not resemble those of healthy people.

The CDR3 has 15 amino acids. The V gene's germline CDR1 is SNHLY and CDR2 FYNNEI. V was trimmed by 3 bases and J by 4 bases, leaving 15 bases between them. This clonotype has a count of ten or more. Its target is not known. The study's library attached unique molecular identifiers to single cDNA molecules. From the RACE reads, TCRdb called clonotypes with MiXCR, one entry per CDR3 protein. The data hold 350,000 to 450,000 distinct CDR3 sequences, with roughly 4.6% observed a single time. Time point here: pre-sensitization, week 0. The sample's treatment: therapeutic diphenylcyclopropenone sensitization with weekly scalp DPC.

V and J are TRBV2 and TRBJ1-2; possibly TRBD1 for D (5 bases). This sample comprised whole blood, obtained in connection with sensitization to the hapten diphenylcyclopropenone (DPC). This sequence was found in a woman aged 45-60 years with alopecia areata. Some clones in this sample may be carry-over from other donors' samples. CDR3 loop: CASSESRAKGYGYTF. In DNA form, the CDR3 reads TGTGCCAGCAGTGAGTCCAGGGCGAAAGGCTATGGCTACACCTTC.